This T cell receptor (beta chain) stems from a study of cytomegalovirus exposure and HLA in healthy donors (dated by TCRdb to 2016 to 2017). Regarding the complete study: An earlier analysis of approximately 600 of the donors reported about 250 Gb of sequence data and more than 90 million unique TCR beta sequences from 190 million or so T cells. About 280 gigabases of sequencing data and around 90 million unique TCR sequences made up an early release that covered approximately 650 HLA-typed donors. The genetic ancestry cluster associated with self-reported Caucasian donors included 81% of the approximately 400 genotyped donors. The aim of the study was to test whether cataloging public T cell receptors could identify signatures of past pathogen exposure. Using immunosequencing, the study profiled T cell repertoires from approximately 700 subjects and related those repertoires to cytomegalovirus serostatus. Along with the approximately 650-subject first cohort, a separate validation cohort of roughly 110 different subjects was used. The study combined high-throughput TCR immunosequencing, statistical association of individual TCRs with disease status, and machine learning to predict cytomegalovirus infection status. A later analysis re-examined previously published TCR beta repertoires from hundreds of donors and added high-resolution HLA genotyping to investigate patterns of TCR occurrence. In the later analysis, no new phenotypic data were used to find candidate immune exposures; instead, reliance was placed on TCR beta sequences and their occurrence across donors. In an earlier analysis of a few hundred of the donors, high-throughput TCR beta sequencing was used to judge whether each TCR beta V gene segment behaved as functional or pseudogenic. Alongside the repertoire data, information on donor age, sex, ethnicity and CMV serostatus was compiled. Genome-wide SNP genotypes for about 60% of the roughly 670 donors were used in a later genetic analysis, which treated that subset as a discovery cohort. Every discovery cohort repertoire had been produced on one sequencing platform. HLA typing included class I and class II loci at four-digit resolution. The number of typed donors differed by locus: roughly 620-640 for A, B, C, DRB1 and DQB1; 500 to 550 for DQA1; 606 for DPA1; and about 470 for DPB1. Because of strong linkage in the cohort, four or five DR-DQ haplotypes were treated as single units for association and clustering. Among around 400 genotyped donors of the cohort, an average of approximately 240,000 unique TCR beta nucleotide sequences were sequenced per donor, roughly a sixth of them non-productive. On the study overall, not on this receptor specifically: According to a later genetic analysis, donors in an Asian-associated ancestry cluster had fewer N-insertions in productive TCRs than the approximately 610-donor mean. The study listed 164 TCR beta chains as associated with cytomegalovirus. Immune exposure information for the cohort was limited to CMV serostatus. The authors suggested that the approach could potentially be extended to other disease states and immunological phenotypes. The 87-base-pair reads could not distinguish some IMGT-functional V segments, including TRBV6-2 and TRBV6-3, so those segments were excluded. A further reported finding was that TCR beta sequences accurately predicted the HLA-A and HLA-B alleles for most subjects in the first cohort. Sequencing depth was assumed to be roughly uniform across donors in the presence/absence analyses, though that assumption may not hold. Broadly in line with IMGT annotations, most TCR beta V segments showed up in productive rearrangements about 87% or about 30% of the time in an earlier analysis of 587 of the donors. Strong co-occurrence of HLA alleles, especially DR and DQ, made assigning TCR associations to individual alleles difficult. Because some donors lacked HLA typing at each locus, the association tests relied only on the typed subset. In vitro tests confirmed that a few of the cytomegalovirus-associated TCR beta chains recognize cytomegalovirus antigens. Several of the top co-occurrence clusters appeared to be linked to parvovirus B19, influenza, CMV and Epstein-Barr virus, according to a later analysis. A later analysis found that HLA-associated TCR beta chains were more clonally expanded and had lower generation probabilities than equally common non-associated chains. A group of highly shared sequence variants was considered likely to be a technical artifact of the sequencing pipeline. In both the original and validation cohorts, the classifier was reported to diagnose cytomegalovirus status with high specificity and sensitivity. In a later genetic analysis, a missense DCLRE1C variant was associated with V-gene and J-gene trimming of TCR beta chains, and the association was replicated in an independent cohort. A later analysis found that TCR association rates varied across HLA loci, with DRB1 alleles showing the most associated TCRs and HLA-C alleles the fewest. Linkage disequilibrium might explain the correlated functional status among segregating V segments, but an unknown experimental factor could not be ruled out. Across donors, most TCR sequences were observed very rarely, whereas some public TCRs were present in many individuals. A later analysis found that most CMV-associated TCR beta chains appeared HLA-restricted, with HLA associations seemingly driven largely by CMV exposure. In a later analysis, some 18,000 TCR beta sequences were associated with specific HLA alleles at a false discovery rate of 0.05. Because counts were too low, about 17 rarely observed V segments, including chromosome 9 orphons, were excluded from the earlier analysis of several hundred of the donors. The cohort was sequenced for TCR beta chains only, and without alpha or paired-chain data the features that could be detected were limited.

For this clone: Its specific antigen is unknown. Base qualities are missing; no much larger clone stands one base away.

The cohort comprised hundreds of healthy bone marrow donors. Cohort members were all nominally healthy when sampled, although unrecorded immune exposures were likely present. The donor tested CMV seronegative and was one of the 352 seronegative cohort members. Every donor gave a peripheral blood sample, and the peripheral blood mononuclear cells from that sample were used for TCR beta sequencing. Genomic DNA extraction from the blood cell samples was performed with the Qiagen DNeasy Blood Extraction Kit. Libraries were prepared through the immunoSEQ multiplex PCR assay. The multiplex PCR relied on a mix of 60 forward primers for TCR Vbeta segments and 13 reverse primers for TCR Jbeta segments. The CDR3 region of rearranged TCR beta genes was amplified from genomic DNA by a multiplex PCR assay. Amplified TCR beta libraries were sequenced as 87-base-pair reads on the Illumina HiSeq System. As for how the authors treated the data: A later analysis counted 65 million to 90 million unique TCR beta chains across the 640 or so repertoires, and around 9.9 million of these chains were shared by at least two donors. Raw reads were error-corrected and collapsed into unique sequences by a nearest-neighbor algorithm in which closely related sequences were merged to remove PCR and sequencing errors. Alignment of CDR3 sequences to IMGT reference sequences was used to assign V, D and J gene segments. Each retained sequence needed at least a six-nucleotide match to both a V gene segment and a J gene segment. Rearrangements were classified as productive when the CDR3 lacked stop codons and remained in frame with V and J, and all other rearrangements were classified as non-productive. CDR3 was defined according to IMGT convention as the region running from the second conserved V-encoded cysteine to the conserved J-encoded phenylalanine. In an earlier analysis of approximately 500 of the donors, sequences lacking an unambiguous match to a single V gene segment were excluded. An earlier analysis of 587 of the donors called V segments functional above 56.7% productive rearrangements and segregating when the between-donor standard deviation exceeded 5%. A statistical classification framework was built for diagnosing cytomegalovirus status from the catalog of TCR beta chain sequences. A later analysis assigned V and J genes by comparing TCR nucleotide sequences with IMGT/GENE-DB human TR gene sequences. Using the TCRdist pipeline, a later analysis assigned CDR3 sequences along with most-parsimonious VDJ recombination scenarios. A later analysis defined each TCR beta chain by its CDR3 amino acid sequence plus V-gene family, and excluded reads lacking a unique V-gene family. In a later analysis, several hundred highly shared, low-generation-probability nucleotide sequences were removed to address suspected cross-contamination and a sequencing artifact. In a later analysis, a clonal expansion index for each public chain was calculated from normalized within-repertoire ranks of inferred template counts. In a later analysis, generation probabilities were computed with a VDJ recombination model fitted to out-of-frame rearrangements, and the resulting probabilities were checked against IGoR. In a later analysis, TCR-TCR, TCR-HLA and TCR-CMV co-occurrence was scored with hypergeometric tests, and a repertoire-size bias correction was applied to TCR pairs. False discovery rates were estimated in a later analysis by permuting HLA or CMV assignments 20 times. In a later analysis, co-occurring TCRs were grouped with DBSCAN, and TCRdist sequence similarity was added when clustering was performed within HLA-allele-positive subsets. Repertoires with fewer than 30,000 or more than 120,000 public chains were left out of co-occurrence clustering, as were roughly five repertoires with anomalous nucleotide sharing. TCRdb stores this immuneACCESS table with in-frame sequences only. Part of the clones is absent; in the studies checked, under half of the shortfall reflects unresolved V genes, and no reason is known for the rest. That table is the source of V, J and clone size, and D and trimming were worked out from the DNA. Recorded for this sample are 150,000 to 200,000 clones; around 80% of them occurred a single time. Clones ranked in the top ten supply about 1% of the sample.

Trimming removed 5 bases from V and 5 bases from J, leaving 21 bases between the germline ends. The cysteine opens and the phenylalanine closes a CDR3 of 16 amino acids. Just CDR3 DNA is preserved here, 48 bases in frame from base 1. As encoded in the germline V gene (reference sequence), CDR1 is SEHNR while CDR2 is FQNEAQ. Rearrangement joined TRBV7-9 to TRBJ1-1, with no D gene named confidently. Material for sequencing was PBMCs. This sequence originates from a woman in her forties in good health and CMV-seronegative. The sequenced DNA: TGTGCCAGCAGCCCGTCCCGAGGGTACCTGGGGACTGAAGCTTTCTTT. It specifies CASSPSRGYLGTEAFF.